This T cell receptor beta chain came from a study of PD-1 blockade in classical Hodgkin lymphoma. Produced via immunoSEQ multiplex PCR; TCRdb's table is partial and in-frame only. The data show 90,000 or so clones, with around 80% seen just once and about 9.4% held by the top ten. Time point in this sample: cycle 4 day 1 (C4D1), after six to seven weeks of nivolumab. Each patient's relapse followed autologous stem cell transplantation, and brentuximab vedotin exposure varied. Patients' outcomes at their best amounted to complete response, partial response or progressive disease. The CDR3 has 15 residues. Trimming cost V 1 base and J 2 bases, with 12 bases left between them. In germline, CDR1 is LGHNA, CDR2 YSLEER.

This clonotype was obtained from a human donor with classical Hodgkin lymphoma. The sample in question was peripheral blood mononuclear cells (PBMCs), obtained before the fourth cycle of nivolumab. The chain employs TRBV4-3 and TRBJ2-7; the D gene is possibly TRBD2 (6 bases). CDR3 bases: TGCGCCAGCAGCCAAGGACTAGTTGGTACCTACGAGCAGTACTTC. Its translation: CASSQGLVGTYEQYF.